What follows are 32 T cell receptor beta chains derived from one specimen sequenced in a study of T cells in Graves' hyperthyroidism and ophthalmopathy. RNA transcripts yielded amplified TCR beta CDR3 regions. The TCR CDR3 was amplified in a first-round RT-PCR using the HTBI primer set. In TCRdb, the multiplex PCR reads were re-called with MiXCR into one record per CDR3 protein. Here the sample spans hundreds of thousands of distinct CDR3 sequences, 16% being singletons. Sequenced sample: blood. These TCRs come from a woman aged 25 to 39 with Graves' hyperthyroidism.

This clonotype was seen many times. The CDR3 reads CASSGEGELFF. The DNA of the CDR3 is TGCGCCAGCAGCGGGGAAGGGGAGCTGTTTTTT. The V gene is TRBV5-1, the J gene TRBJ2-2; no clear D gene. The germline V and J ends were trimmed by 4 bases and 8 bases, with 6 bases remaining between them. The CDR3 length is 11 residues. CDR1 and CDR2 from the germline V gene are SGHRS and YFSETQ.

Notes on this clonotype: Given a much more abundant clone one base away, this may be a read error. The genes are TRBV5-8 and TRBJ1-2; tentative D call: TRBD1 (5 bases). V was pared by 4 bases and J by 3 bases, with 16 bases between. The CDR3 consists of 15 residues. Germline CDR1 is SGHTS and CDR2 is YDEGEE. The chain's CDR3 is CASSPLPTAHYGYTF. The DNA of the CDR3 is TGTGCCAGCAGCCCATTGCCGACAGCACACTATGGCTACACCTTC.

This clonotype was seen a few times. The J gene is TRBJ2-1, the V gene TRBV12-3 or TRBV12-4; 9 bases fit TRBD2. The CDR3 is made up of 11 amino acids. V lost 10 bases, J lost 9 bases, and 4 bases stayed unmatched. For the CDR3, the DNA is TGTGCCACCAGCGGGGGGAGTGAGCAGTTCTTC. Translation gives CATSGGSEQFF.

The chain joins TRBV29-1 to TRBJ2-7, with D perhaps being TRBD1 or TRBD2 (5 bases each). Looked up from germline, CDR1 is SQVTM and CDR2 is ANQGSEA. The CDR3 consists of 12 residues. V was pared by 1 base and J by 2 bases, with 6 bases between. CDR3 DNA sequence: TGCAGCGTTGAAGGAGGGGCCTACGAGCAGTACTTC. Translating it yields CSVEGGAYEQYF.

Only a few counts were recorded for this clonotype. The gene calls are TRBV11-2 and TRBJ2-3, with D maybe TRBD2 (5 bases). This CDR3 has 13 residues. The V end lost 3 bases, the J end lost 5 bases, and 9 bases lay between the germline ends. Germline-derived CDR1 and CDR2 are SGHAT and FQNNGV. This chain's CDR3 is CASSFEGIDTQYF. CDR3 bases: TGTGCCAGCAGCTTCGAGGGTATAGATACGCAGTATTTT.

Turning to this clonotype: One base away lies a much larger clone, so this may be a sequencing read error. The chain combines TRBV3-1 with TRBJ2-7; D unresolved. The CDR3 totals 13 residues. Per the germline V gene, CDR1 is LGHDT and CDR2 is YNNKEL (reference sequence). Here the CDR3 reads CASSHGGFYGQYF. CDR3 DNA: TGTGCCAGCAGCCATGGTGGTTTCTACGGGCAGTACTTC.

The sample holds many counts of this clonotype. V usage is TRBV27 and J usage is TRBJ1-5; no clear D. CDR1 is MNHEY and CDR2 is SMNVEV in the germline V gene (reference sequence). Trimming removed 2 bases at V and 7 bases at J, with 9 bases between. The CDR3 has 13 residues. CDR3 amino acids: CASSLSFNQPQHF. The CDR3 DNA follows: TGTGCCAGCAGTTTAAGTTTTAACCAGCCCCAGCATTTT.

In DNA, the CDR3 is TGCAGTGCTAGAGATCCCGAGACAATGAACACCGGGGAGCTGTTTTTT. It specifies CSARDPETMNTGELFF. The chain couples TRBV20-1 to TRBJ2-2; D call uncertain. This CDR3 spans 16 amino acids. Germline lookup yields CDR1 DFQATT and CDR2 SNEGSKA (reference sequence). Trimming left V 0 bases short and J 1 base short, with 12 bases between.

The CDR3 sequence is CASSSIDGDYGYTF. In DNA, the CDR3 is TGTGCCAGCAGTTCCATCGACGGAGACTATGGCTACACCTTC. The gene calls are TRBV27 and TRBJ1-2, with D unresolved. Germline V CDR1 and CDR2: MNHEY, SMNVEV (reference sequence). V lost 4 bases and J lost 3, with 12 bases in between. The CDR3 runs to 14 residues.

The J gene is TRBJ1-5, the V gene TRBV14, with D possibly matching TRBD1 (6 bases). The CDR3 has 14 residues. In germline, CDR1 is SGHDN, CDR2 FVKESK. V lost 3 bases and J lost 4, with 10 bases in between. In DNA, the CDR3 is TGTGCCAGCAGCCATCCAGGGGCAAATCAGCCCCAGCATTTT. The encoded protein is CASSHPGANQPQHF.

Of note for this clonotype: A read error may explain this, as a much larger clone is one base away. The V gene is TRBV28, the J gene TRBJ2-7, with a weak D call TRBD2 (7 bases). The CDR3 contains 15 residues. Germline CDR1 MDHEN, CDR2 SYDVKM. The ends were cut back, 7 bases at V and 7 bases at J, with 23 bases in the middle. This chain's CDR3 is CASKGGDQRWLEQYF. CDR3 DNA: TGTGCCAGCAAGGGGGGGGACCAGAGATGGTTGGAGCAGTACTTC.

CDR3 DNA: TGCGCCAGCAGCTTACTTGGCCAACTACAGAGCTCCTATAATTCACCCCTCCACTTT. This codes for CASSLLGQLQSSYNSPLHF. The chain recombines TRBV5-1 with TRBJ1-6; unclear D gene. Germline V gene lookup returns CDR1 SGHRS and CDR2 YFSETQ. The CDR3 spans 19 residues. The ends were cut back, 2 bases at V and 0 bases at J, with 18 bases in the middle.

This clonotype was found many times. The V and J genes are TRBV20-1 and TRBJ2-1; 10 bases fit TRBD1. Trimming at V came to 3 bases and at J to 7 bases, leaving 9 bases not matched to a gene. Germline V gene lookup returns CDR1 DFQATT and CDR2 SNEGSKA (reference sequence). This CDR3 comprises 15 residues. The DNA of the CDR3 is TGCAGTGCTAGGCCGGGACAGGGGTCCCGTAATGAGCAGTTCTTC. Its translation: CSARPGQGSRNEQFF.

The table lists this clonotype with a few counts. The gene calls are TRBV5-5 and TRBJ2-7, with TRBD1 matching over 8 bases. The CDR3 is 15 residues long. The V gene's germline CDR1 is SGHKS and CDR2 YYEKEE (reference sequence). J was trimmed by 2 bases and V by 4 bases; bases with no gene match: 8. Here the CDR3 reads CASSPTGGQAYEQYF. The CDR3 DNA reads TGTGCCAGCAGCCCTACAGGGGGACAAGCCTACGAGCAGTACTTC.

In this sample, this clonotype turned up a few times. The chain is built from TRBV30 and TRBJ2-7; a possible D gene is TRBD2 (7 bases). The CDR3 length is 16 residues. Germline CDR1 is GTSNPN and CDR2 is SVGIG (reference sequence). V gave up 3 bases and J gave up 2 bases, with 20 bases separating them. The CDR3 bases are TGTGCCTGGAGGGGGAGGGTGGGGGACACAACCTACGAGCAGTACTTC. This translates into CAWRGRVGDTTYEQYF.

This rearrangement joins TRBV27 to TRBJ1-2; a weak D match, TRBD1 (6 bases). V was trimmed by 2 bases and J by 6 bases, leaving 28 bases between them. CDR1 and CDR2 (germline): MNHEY, SMNVEV (reference sequence). This CDR3 comprises 19 residues. This chain's CDR3 is CASSLRLGGVFGSVDGYTF. CDR3 nucleotides: TGTGCCAGCAGTTTAAGGTTAGGGGGGGTGTTTGGATCTGTTGATGGCTACACCTTC.

V usage is TRBV3-1 and J usage is TRBJ2-7; no definite D call. CDR3 length equals 11 residues. Germline CDR1 LGHDT, CDR2 YNNKEL (reference sequence). Deletions cut 6 bases from V and 6 bases from J, with 9 bases between. CDR3 protein: CASRGPSEQYF. CDR3 nucleotides: TGTGCCAGCAGAGGGCCATCCGAGCAGTACTTC.

A word on this clonotype: The junction does not match germline at one end; this may be a read error. The rearrangement links TRBV15 to TRBJ1-2, with D perhaps TRBD1 (5 bases). Germline values: CDR1 LNHNV, CDR2 YYDKDF (reference sequence). This CDR3 has 14 amino acids. As DNA, the CDR3 is TGTGCCGCCAGCAGAGTTCAGGCAGGGCGGGCCTACACCTTC. Translated, it gives CAASRVQAGRAYTF.

This clonotype was seen only a few times. This chain joins TRBV28 and TRBJ2-6, with D uncertain. Germline V lookup: CDR1 MDHEN, CDR2 SYDVKM. This CDR3 has 16 amino acids. V was clipped by 3 bases and J by 0 bases, with 9 bases between them. CDR3 in amino acids: CASSFAGLSGANVLTF. CDR3 DNA: TGTGCCAGCAGTTTCGCCGGTCTCTCTGGGGCCAACGTCCTGACTTTC.

At least ten counts were recorded for this clonotype. The chain has TRBV11-2 and TRBJ1-5; 10 nucleotides agree with TRBD1. From germline, CDR1 is SGHAT and CDR2 FQNNGV. This CDR3 has 15 amino acids. V trimming: 5 bases; J trimming: 6 bases; junction bases outside the gene matches: 7. The CDR3 reads CASSLDRGRGQPQHF. CDR3 nucleotides: TGTGCCAGCAGCCTTGACAGGGGGCGAGGTCAGCCCCAGCATTTT.

This clonotype was picked up many times. The V and J genes are TRBV20-1 and TRBJ2-7, with D possibly being TRBD2 (6 bases). Trimming pared 2 bases from V and 5 bases from J, leaving 13 bases between. This CDR3 is built from 13 residues. Germline V gene sequence: CDR1 DFQATT, CDR2 SNEGSKA (reference sequence). The CDR3 sequence is CSARSPGSHEQYF. The DNA for the CDR3 is TGCAGTGCTAGATCCCCCGGGAGCCACGAGCAGTACTTC.

The rearrangement joins TRBV28 to TRBJ2-1; 10 nucleotides match TRBD2. The V gene's germline CDR1 is MDHEN and CDR2 SYDVKM. CDR3 length equals 17 residues. Trimming at V came to 1 base and at J to 2 bases, leaving 5 bases not matched to a gene. CDR3 nucleotide sequence: TGTGCCAGCAGTTTATTGGTAGCGGGAGGTCCCTACAATGAGCAGTTCTTC. Its protein is CASSLLVAGGPYNEQFF.

This clonotype came up a few times. The rearrangement joins TRBV6-2 or TRBV6-3 to TRBJ2-2; D gene unclear. Germline values: CDR1 MNHEY, CDR2 SVGEGT. The CDR3 contains 14 residues. Trimming pared 4 bases from V and 5 bases from J, leaving 11 bases between. The CDR3 sequence is CASSSRRETGELFF. The CDR3 bases are TGTGCCAGCAGTTCCCGCAGAGAGACCGGGGAGCTGTTTTTT.

The chain joins TRBV9 to TRBJ2-2; the D gene is possibly TRBD1 (7 bases). V was clipped by 7 bases and J by 4 bases, with 23 bases between them. The CDR3 consists of 17 residues. CDR1 is SGDLS, CDR2 YYNGEE, per germline. The CDR3 DNA follows: TGTGCCAGCTGCAACTCCGGAGGGACAGAGCTCACCGGGGAGCTGTTTTTT. The encoded protein is CASCNSGGTELTGELFF.

In this sample, this clonotype turned up many times. J is TRBJ1-1 and V is TRBV28; no clear D. Germline V lookup: CDR1 MDHEN, CDR2 SYDVKM. CDR3 length: 11 amino acids. Trimming stripped 5 bases from V and 5 bases from J, with 6 bases between. CDR3: CASSLATEAFF. The CDR3 DNA reads TGTGCCAGCAGTCTGGCGACTGAAGCTTTCTTT.

This chain joins TRBV20-1 and TRBJ2-5; 7 bases are shared with TRBD2. The CDR3 has 13 residues. Per germline, CDR1 DFQATT and CDR2 SNEGSKA (reference sequence). The V segment lost 3 bases and the J segment 5 bases; nucleotides outside the gene matches: 6. The CDR3 sequence: CSASGREMETQYF. In nucleotides, the CDR3 is TGCAGTGCTAGTGGGCGGGAGATGGAGACCCAGTACTTC.

This chain links TRBV7-2 with TRBJ1-6; the D gene is possibly TRBD1 (5 bases). V lost 3 bases to trimming and J lost 2 bases, with 8 bases between them. CDR1 is SGHTA and CDR2 is FQGNSA in the germline V gene. CDR3 length equals 15 residues. The DNA of the CDR3 is TGTGCCAGCAGCTTCAGGGCAACCTATAATTCACCCCTCCACTTT. This codes for CASSFRATYNSPLHF. Combining the CDR3 with reference TRBV7-2 and TRBJ1-6 gives the whole variable domain GAGVSQSPSNKVTEKGKDVELRCDPISGHTALYWYRQSLGQGLEFLIYFQGNSAPDKSGLPSDRFSAERTGGSVSTLTIQRTQQEDSAVYLCASSFRATYNSPLHFGNGTRLTVT.

This clonotype was picked up many times. This chain joins TRBV7-2 and TRBJ2-3; 11 bases are a match to TRBD2. Germline CDR1 and CDR2: SGHTA and FQGNSA. The CDR3 spans 15 residues. V gave up 4 bases and J gave up 3 bases; unmatched junction bases: 3. CDR3 loop: CASSSPSGRTDTQYF. CDR3 bases: TGTGCCAGCAGCTCACCTAGCGGGAGGACAGATACGCAGTATTTT.

This clonotype was counted a few times. The chain couples TRBV6-2 or TRBV6-3 to TRBJ2-5, with D unresolved. This CDR3 is 13 amino acids long. The germline gives CDR1 MNHEY, CDR2 SVGEGT. V lost 4 bases and J 2 bases, leaving 8 bases between the germline ends. CDR3 bases: TGTGCCAGCAGTTTGACGGAACAAGAGACCCAGTACTTC. It translates to CASSLTEQETQYF.

This rearrangement joins TRBV2 to TRBJ1-1, with 7 bases lining up with TRBD1. Looked up from germline, CDR1 is SNHLY and CDR2 is FYNNEI. The CDR3 has 14 residues. V was pared by 6 bases and J by 4 bases, with 8 bases of the junction left unmatched. The CDR3 reads CASSRLTGTTEAFF. In DNA form, the CDR3 reads TGTGCCAGCAGCAGGTTGACAGGGACCACTGAAGCTTTCTTT.

The sample holds many counts of this clonotype. Germline and junction disagree at one end, which may indicate a read error. The rearrangement joins TRBV20-1 to TRBJ2-5; 16 bases match TRBD2. The germline V gene has CDR1 DFQATT and CDR2 SNEGSKA (reference sequence). The CDR3 loop spans 14 amino acids. CDR3 DNA: TGCAGTGCTAGAGACGGGACTAGCGGGAGGGCCGCGGACTTC. Protein: CSARDGTSGRAADF.

The chain recombines TRBV5-1 with TRBJ2-1; TRBD1 is a possible D gene (5 bases). V was clipped by 4 bases and J by 8 bases, with 13 bases between them. The CDR3 has 13 amino acids. CDR1 is SGHRS, CDR2 YFSETQ, per germline. The chain's CDR3 is CASSIPGSHEQFF. Written as DNA, the CDR3 is TGCGCCAGCAGCATTCCAGGGTCCCATGAGCAGTTCTTC.